This record looks at one T cell receptor beta chain sequence and its context. No antigen is known for it. This table comes from immunoSEQ multiplex PCR, and its TCRdb copy is limited to in-frame clones, with some not included. The sample shows hundreds of thousands of clones, roughly 83% of them seen only once. This record belongs to a study of cytomegalovirus exposure and HLA in healthy donors. General study points: Clusters of TCRs from the first cohort tended to co-occur in the 100 to 150 validation repertoires (as a later analysis found). Some TCR beta chains (roughly 150 of them) were listed as cytomegalovirus-associated.

The CDR3 spans 14 residues. The J segment lost 10 bases and the V segment lost 4 bases, leaving 9 bases of the junction unmatched. Looked up from germline, CDR1 is GTSNPN and CDR2 is SVGIG (reference sequence). V gene TRBV30 combines with J gene TRBJ1-6; 8 positions agree with TRBD1. The sample comprised PBMCs. The origin of this receptor is a woman aged 18-35 years in good health and CMV-seronegative. The CDR3 protein is CAWNGARGQSPLHF. Written as DNA, the CDR3 is TGTGCCTGGAACGGCGCCAGGGGGCAATCACCCCTCCACTTT.